This T cell receptor beta chain was identified in a study of human T cells and chemical hapten exposure. On the study more broadly: The scalp of each patient received a weekly diphenylcyclopropenone dose for the full roughly 25-week study. Study-level points and caveats: Relative to control repertoires, expanded TCRs gave rise to significantly more large CDR3 similarity clusters. Alopecia in all donors means immunity may differ from healthy individuals.

CDR1 and CDR2 from the germline V gene are MGHDK and SYGVNS. Deletions cut 4 bases from V and 7 bases from J, with 17 bases between. The CDR3 length is 15 residues. About this clonotype: Its antigen is still unknown.

Documented time point: pre-sensitization, week 0. As for treatment: therapeutic diphenylcyclopropenone sensitization with weekly scalp DPC. Individual cDNA molecules (in the library) carried attached unique molecular identifiers. TCRdb itself ran the RACE reads through MiXCR, one entry per CDR3 protein. The table shows approximately 100,000 distinct CDR3 sequences, with around 12% occurring only once. This chain joins TRBV25-1 and TRBJ1-5; tentatively, D is TRBD1 (6 bases). The sequences come from whole blood, collected in connection with sensitization to the hapten diphenylcyclopropenone (DPC). This TCR was sampled from a woman between 45 and 65 years old with alopecia areata. Some clones in this sample may be carry-over from other donors' samples. CDR3 DNA: TGTGCCAGCAGTGGATCCGGACAGATCGCGCAGCCCCAGCATTTT. This gives the protein CASSGSGQIAQPQHF.